One sample yielded the 32 T cell receptor beta chains listed below, sequenced in a study of regulatory T cells in long-lasting Graves disease. Researchers made TCR beta libraries by using iRepertoire HTBI primers and running Arm-PCR on CDR3 regions. TCRdb re-analysed the multiplex PCR reads in MiXCR, keeping a single row per CDR3 protein. The sample has hundreds of thousands of distinct CDR3 sequences, 15% to 18% seen once. Time point of the sample: newly diagnosed GD, antithyroid drugs for less than 3 months. Isolated PBMC RNA provided the starting material for the TCR library. Sequences were derived from peripheral blood mononuclear cells (PBMCs), sampled at new diagnosis, from a patient treated with antithyroid drugs. These receptors originate from a female donor with Graves disease.

This clonotype was observed at least ten times. V is TRBV12-3 or TRBV12-4 and J is TRBJ1-2; 7 bases match TRBD1. The CDR3 sequence is 15 residues long. The V segment lost 1 base and the J segment 8 bases; nucleotides outside the gene matches: 10. CDR3: CASSLDRGTSRGYTF. As DNA, the CDR3 is TGTGCCAGCAGTTTAGACAGGGGAACTTCGAGAGGCTACACCTTC.

V usage is TRBV7-9 and J usage is TRBJ2-1; 10 bases fit TRBD2. CDR1 is SEHNR, CDR2 FQNEAQ, per germline (reference sequence). This CDR3 has 16 amino acids. V shed 2 bases, J shed 9 bases, and the junction held 10 bases outside the gene matches. The CDR3 spells CASSLLAGVGKGEQFF. As DNA, the CDR3 is TGTGCCAGCAGCTTACTAGCGGGAGTAGGAAAGGGTGAGCAGTTCTTC.

This chain uses TRBV13 with TRBJ2-2; the D is unclear. CDR1 and CDR2 from the germline V gene are PRHDT and FYEKMQ (reference sequence). V gave up 0 bases and J gave up 2 bases, with 10 bases separating them. The CDR3 runs to 16 residues. CDR3 residues: CASSLGVNLNTGELFF. CDR3 DNA sequence: TGTGCCAGCAGCTTAGGGGTCAACCTCAACACCGGGGAGCTGTTTTTT.

Many counts were recorded for this clonotype. The chain links TRBV4-2 to TRBJ1-2; D gene uncertain. The germline V gene encodes CDR1 LGHNA and CDR2 YNFKEQ. CDR3 length: 15 residues. With 4 bases removed from V and 1 base from J, the gap between germline ends came to 13 bases. The chain's CDR3 is CASSLPTGDNYGYTF. DNA for the CDR3: TGTGCCAGCAGCCTTCCTACCGGGGATAACTATGGCTACACCTTC.

This clonotype turned up a few times. The CDR3 is CASSQPGQSYEQYF. The CDR3 bases are TGCGCCAGCAGCCAACCGGGACAGTCCTACGAGCAGTACTTC. V and J are TRBV4-1 and TRBJ2-7, with TRBD1 identical over 7 bases. Germline V gives CDR1 MGHRA, CDR2 YSYEKL. The CDR3 is 14 residues long. V was clipped by 2 bases and J by 1 base; unmatched bases: 2.

This clonotype appeared many times. This chain connects TRBV6-1 to TRBJ1-2, with D tentatively TRBD1 (6 bases). V was shortened by 6 bases and J by 7 bases, with 15 bases between the two germline ends. Germline V gives CDR1 MNHNS, CDR2 SASEGT. The CDR3 length is 13 residues. The DNA for the CDR3 is TGTGCCAGCAGAGGACAGCTAGTGGGTGGCTACACCTTC. Translating gives CASRGQLVGGYTF.

The table lists this clonotype with many counts. In DNA form, the CDR3 reads TGCGCCAGCAGCTTGGAAAACAGTTACAATGAGCAGTTCTTC. Amino acids: CASSLENSYNEQFF. V and J are TRBV5-1 and TRBJ2-1, with unresolved D. V was clipped by 0 bases and J by 4 bases, with 8 bases between them. CDR1 and CDR2 from the germline V gene are SGHRS and YFSETQ. CDR3 size: 14 residues.

This clonotype was seen ten or more times. This chain joins TRBV27 and TRBJ1-1; D is possibly TRBD1 (5 bases). This CDR3 is 14 amino acids long. The V gene lost 5 bases and the J gene lost 0 bases, with 10 bases spanning the gap. Germline lookup yields CDR1 MNHEY and CDR2 SMNVEV (reference sequence). In DNA form, the CDR3 reads TGTGCCAGCAGTCGCCGGGGCATGAACACTGAAGCTTTCTTT. Its translation: CASSRRGMNTEAFF.

The chain is built from TRBV19 and TRBJ2-7; a possible D gene is TRBD1 (6 bases). Germline V CDR1 and CDR2: LNHDA, SQIVND (reference sequence). The CDR3 length is 15 residues. Trimming removed 7 bases from V and 0 bases from J, with 16 bases in between. CDR3 in amino acids: CASNPTGDNSYEQYF. CDR3 coding DNA: TGTGCCAGTAACCCTACCGGGGACAACTCCTACGAGCAGTACTTC.

This clonotype was recorded at least ten times. The chain couples TRBV6-5 to TRBJ1-1; D uncertain. The CDR3 covers 13 residues. Germline V gene data show CDR1 as MNHEY and CDR2 as SVGAGI. V was cut by 3 bases and J by 1 base, with 6 bases left in between. The CDR3 region has the DNA TGTGCCAGCAGTTATTATTCGAACACTGAAGCTTTCTTT. As protein: CASSYYSNTEAFF.

This clonotype was found many times. The chain carries TRBV11-1 and TRBJ2-3; 8 nucleotides line up with TRBD1. Germline V lookup: CDR1 SGHAT, CDR2 FQDESV (reference sequence). J lost 3 bases, V lost 1 base, and 6 bases had no gene match. The CDR3 has 16 residues. In DNA form, the CDR3 reads TGTGCCAGCAGCTTAGAACGACAGGGGTGGACAGATACGCAGTATTTT. It translates to CASSLERQGWTDTQYF.

This clonotype came up many times. V is TRBV28 and J is TRBJ2-3, with D maybe TRBD2 (6 bases). V was trimmed by 6 bases and J by 6 bases, leaving 22 bases between them. Per the germline V gene, CDR1 is MDHEN and CDR2 is SYDVKM. This CDR3 spans 16 amino acids. CDR3 nucleotide sequence: TGTGCCAGCAGCTTTTCGGCGGGAACCGGAGGGGATACGCAGTATTTT. Translated: CASSFSAGTGGDTQYF.

The gene calls are TRBV11-1 and TRBJ2-1; 7 bases agree with TRBD1. The DNA end lines up better with TRBJ2-5; the J call may be wrong. The CDR3 is 16 amino acids. Germline CDR1 SGHAT, CDR2 FQDESV (reference sequence). CDR3 DNA sequence: TGTGCCAGCAGCTTAATGGACAGGTACAGAGAAGAGACCCAGTACTTC. The encoded protein is CASSLMDRYREETQYF.

This clonotype came up many times. The chain employs TRBV13 and TRBJ2-3; D remains unclear. Per the germline V gene, CDR1 is PRHDT and CDR2 is FYEKMQ (reference sequence). Trimming removed 6 bases at V and 2 bases at J, with 3 bases between. CDR3 size: 11 residues. The CDR3 DNA reads TGTGCCAGCAGACTCACAGATACGCAGTATTTT. Its protein is CASRLTDTQYF.

The V and J genes are TRBV5-6 and TRBJ1-5, with a tentative D call TRBD1 (6 bases). Germline assignment: CDR1 SGHDT and CDR2 YYEEEE. V dropped 3 bases and J dropped 3 bases, with 16 bases sitting between them. This CDR3 has 16 residues. This CDR3 is CASSSGDTGYNQPQHF. The CDR3 DNA is TGTGCCAGCAGCTCGGGGGATACAGGGTACAATCAGCCCCAGCATTTT.

This clonotype was counted ten times or more. The rearrangement joins TRBV6-1 to TRBJ1-1; D possibly corresponds to TRBD1 (5 bases). The CDR3 spans 17 residues. The germline V gene encodes CDR1 MNHNS and CDR2 SASEGT. Trimming left V 6 bases short and J 8 bases short, with 28 bases between. CDR3 DNA: TGTGCCAGCAGAAACCGAGACAGAGACTTAAAAGCCATCGAAGCTTTCTTT. As protein: CASRNRDRDLKAIEAFF.

V is TRBV19 and J is TRBJ1-2, with D perhaps TRBD1 (5 bases). Trimming took off 4 bases at V and 3 bases at J, with 9 bases between the two ends. The CDR3 is made up of 13 amino acids. Germline V gene sequence: CDR1 LNHDA, CDR2 SQIVND (reference sequence). CDR3 coding DNA: TGTGCCAGTAGTAGGTCGGGGGACTATGGCTACACCTTC. It translates to CASSRSGDYGYTF.

To note about this clonotype: A much larger clonotype is one base distant, so this may be a read error. This chain joins TRBV4-2 and TRBJ2-1; 8 bases map to TRBD2. Per the germline V gene, CDR1 is LGHNA and CDR2 is YNFKEQ. V dropped 5 bases and J dropped 7; count of bases not matched to a gene: 16. This CDR3 region has 17 residues. For the CDR3, the DNA is TGTGCCAGCAGCACTGGGCCTAGCGGGTCGAAAAGGAATGAGCAGTTCTTC. Its protein is CASSTGPSGSKRNEQFF.

The gene calls are TRBV20-1 and TRBJ2-3; TRBD1 agrees at 11 bases. The CDR3 is made up of 15 amino acids. The germline gives CDR1 DFQATT, CDR2 SNEGSKA (reference sequence). V dropped 4 bases and J dropped 3; count of bases not matched to a gene: 6. CDR3 nucleotides: TGCAGTGCTACCCCGGGACAGGGGGTAACAGATACGCAGTATTTT. This translates into CSATPGQGVTDTQYF.

This clonotype was counted a few times. This chain links TRBV19 with TRBJ2-5; 13 nucleotides line up with TRBD2. The CDR3 spans 20 residues. In germline, CDR1 is LNHDA, CDR2 SQIVND (reference sequence). The V segment lost 4 bases and the J segment 1 base; nucleotides outside the gene matches: 15. The DNA of the CDR3 is TGTGCCAGTAGTAGAGGAAGACTAGCGGGAGGCCCCAACGGCCAAGAGACCCAGTACTTC. Protein: CASSRGRLAGGPNGQETQYF.

This clonotype was detected only a few times. The chain is built from TRBV6-5 and TRBJ2-4; no definite D call. Trimming removed 0 bases from V and 1 base from J, with 13 bases in between. The CDR3 is made up of 17 amino acids. Looked up from germline, CDR1 is MNHEY and CDR2 is SVGAGI. The CDR3 is CASSYSAPLGAKNIQYF. CDR3 sequence (DNA): TGTGCCAGCAGTTACTCGGCGCCCCTTGGTGCCAAAAACATTCAGTACTTC.

This clonotype was counted ten times or more. V gene TRBV20-1 combines with J gene TRBJ2-7; unclear D gene. The V gene lost 1 base and the J gene lost 3 bases, with 7 bases spanning the gap. CDR3 length: 12 residues. Germline CDR1 DFQATT, CDR2 SNEGSKA (reference sequence). The CDR3 coding sequence is TGCAGTGCTAGAGTTAGGGACTACGAGCAGTACTTC. This translates into CSARVRDYEQYF.

This clonotype was counted a few times. One end of the junction is discordant with germline, which a read error may explain. The J gene is TRBJ2-2, the V gene TRBV6-5, with D possibly TRBD2 on 5 matching bases. Germline CDR1 MNHEY, CDR2 SVGAGI. The CDR3 loop spans 13 amino acids. CDR3 sequence (DNA): TGTGCCAGCAGTTCATCGAACACCGGGGAGCTGGTTTTT. It is translated as CASSSSNTGELVF.

The rearrangement links TRBV7-2 to TRBJ1-2; D possibly corresponds to TRBD1 (6 bases). The ends were cut back, 1 base at V and 6 bases at J, with 15 bases in the middle. Germline CDR1 reads SGHTA; CDR2 reads FQGNSA. There are 15 residues in the CDR3. The CDR3 region has the DNA TGTGCCAGCAGCTTAGGGGACACCAAATTCGATGGCTACACCTTC. Residues: CASSLGDTKFDGYTF.

This clonotype has ten or more counts. The junction and the germline gene differ at one end; a read error may be behind it. The chain recombines TRBV7-2 with TRBJ2-7; 8 nucleotides match TRBD1. Germline V gives CDR1 SGHTA, CDR2 FQGNSA. CDR3 size: 16 residues. The DNA for the CDR3 is TGCGCCAGCAGCCAAGATATTGCAGGGGGCAACTACGAGCAGTACTTC. Translation gives CASSQDIAGGNYEQYF.

This sequence joins TRBV4-1 and TRBJ2-1, with TRBD2 matching over 8 bases. V was pared by 2 bases and J by 6 bases, with 6 bases of the junction left unmatched. The germline gives CDR1 MGHRA, CDR2 YSYEKL. The CDR3 has 15 amino acids. The DNA for the CDR3 is TGCGCCAGCAGCCAACGTTCGGGACTAGTCAATGAGCAGTTCTTC. It is translated as CASSQRSGLVNEQFF.

This clonotype was observed a handful of times. The chain has TRBV7-3 and TRBJ2-5; a weak D match, TRBD1 (5 bases). The V and J ends lost 5 bases and 3 bases respectively, with 10 bases between them. CDR3 size: 13 residues. CDR1 SGHTA and CDR2 FQGTGA come from the germline V gene. The CDR3 sequence is CASSRTREETQYF. For the CDR3, the DNA is TGTGCCAGCAGCCGGACCAGGGAAGAGACCCAGTACTTC. The whole variable domain, remainder taken from reference TRBV7-3 and TRBJ2-5, is GAGVSQTPSNKVTEKGKYVELRCDPISGHTALYWYRQSLGQGPEFLIYFQGTGAADDSGLPNDRFFAVRPEGSVSTLKIQRTERGDSAVYLCASSRTREETQYFGPGTRLLVL.

Concerning this clonotype itself: Being one base from a much bigger clone, this may be a read error. This chain links TRBV20-1 with TRBJ2-7; maybe TRBD1 (6 bases). CDR3 length equals 14 residues. The V gene's germline CDR1 is DFQATT and CDR2 SNEGSKA (reference sequence). The V end was cut by 6 bases, the J end by 4 bases, with 19 bases between. The CDR3: CSAGTGSRQYEQYF. CDR3 bases: TGCAGTGCAGGCACAGGGTCTCGGCAATACGAGCAGTACTTC.

In this sample, this clonotype turned up a few times. V usage is TRBV6-9 and J usage is TRBJ2-7, with 7 bases lining up with TRBD1. The CDR3 covers 14 residues. Trimming took 3 bases from V and 4 from J; bases not matched to a gene: 6. Germline-derived CDR1 and CDR2 are MNHGY and SVAAGI. CDR3: CASSYRDRRYEQYF. In nucleotides, the CDR3 is TGTGCCAGCAGTTACCGGGACAGAAGATACGAGCAGTACTTC.

This clonotype appeared many times. The J gene is TRBJ2-7, the V gene TRBV12-3 or TRBV12-4; no definite D call. The CDR3 covers 12 residues. Trimming shortened V by 6 bases and J by 3 bases, and 9 bases separated the two germline ends. The CDR3 sequence: CASSPNSYEQYF. CDR3 in DNA: TGTGCCAGCAGCCCCAACAGCTACGAGCAGTACTTC.

The V call is TRBV30, the J call TRBJ2-7; 11 bases are a match to TRBD2. There are 18 residues in the CDR3. Germline values: CDR1 GTSNPN, CDR2 SVGIG (reference sequence). V dropped 2 bases and J dropped 3; count of bases not matched to a gene: 15. CDR3 sequence: CAWSRTSGPSWEVYEQYF. DNA for the CDR3: TGTGCCTGGAGTCGGACTAGCGGGCCTTCCTGGGAGGTCTACGAGCAGTACTTC.

This clonotype was seen at least ten times. CDR3: CASSQDPQETQYF. The CDR3 bases are TGCGCCAGCAGCCAAGATCCGCAAGAGACCCAGTACTTC. The genes are TRBV4-1 and TRBJ2-5; the D is unclear. Between the trimmed V and J ends, which lost 0 bases and 2 bases, there was a span of 4 bases. The CDR3 is 13 amino acids. CDR1 MGHRA and CDR2 YSYEKL come from the germline V gene.